What follows are 3 T cell receptor beta chains derived from one specimen sequenced in a study of beta chain features in type 1 diabetes. Every bit of the isolated RNA underwent reverse transcription, so sequencing read expressed TCRB transcripts. TCRdb's table, derived via immunoSEQ multiplex PCR, lists solely in-frame clones and lacks some. Of 600,000 to 650,000 clones listed, roughly a sixth are singletons. The specimen sequenced was naive CD4+ T cells from blood. The receptors here all came from a man between 18 and 35 years old in good health.

This chain connects TRBV28 to TRBJ1-2; the match to TRBD1 covers 7 bases. The junction had 5 bases not matched to a gene; V was cut back by 8 bases and J by 5 bases. Germline loops: CDR1 MDHEN, CDR2 SYDVKM. The CDR3 is 12 amino acids. CDR3 loop: CASLSRGYGYTF. CDR3 in DNA: TGTGCCAGCCTCTCCAGGGGGTATGGCTACACCTTC.

This clone was counted a few times. V gene TRBV5-1 combines with J gene TRBJ1-2, with D possibly TRBD1 on 5 matching bases. V was cut by 6 bases and J by 4 bases, with 19 bases left in between. CDR3 size: 15 residues. Germline CDR1 SGHRS, CDR2 YFSETQ. This CDR3 is CASNPIGGGGYGYTF. The CDR3 DNA reads TGCGCCAGCAACCCCATAGGAGGCGGGGGCTATGGCTACACCTTC.

There are a few counts of this clone. The rearrangement uses TRBV7-2 and TRBJ2-7, with 9 bases matching TRBD2. Trimming at V came to 4 bases and at J to 3 bases, leaving 7 bases not matched to a gene. The CDR3 covers 15 residues. Germline-derived CDR1 and CDR2 are SGHTA and FQGNSA. CDR3 sequence (DNA): TGTGCCAGCAGCTCAAGCGGGGGGACTCACTACGAGCAGTACTTC. This encodes CASSSSGGTHYEQYF.